Described below is a single TCR beta chain sequence and its context. What it binds is not known. The TCR cDNA carried a universal primer site and UMIs from 5'RACE template switching. In TCRdb, the 5' RACE reads were re-called with MiXCR into one record per CDR3 protein. The table shows roughly 110,000 distinct CDR3 sequences, with 8.4% occurring only once. These data are taken from a study of T cells after yellow fever vaccination. Whole-study results and caveats: Primary-vaccination clones mostly resurfaced post-booster (nearly 97% CD4, roughly 87% CD8).

The clonotype comes from a man aged 25-40 years who received the YFV17D yellow fever vaccine. The specimen was CD8+ T cells sorted from PBMCs, collected 45 days after the yellow fever booster vaccination.

The CDR3 nucleotides are TGTGCCACCTCCATGGGGCGGAATGAGCAGTTCTTC. This encodes CATSMGRNEQFF. The chain couples TRBV15 to TRBJ2-1; TRBD1 might be the D (5 bases). V was cut by 8 bases and J by 7 bases, with 12 bases left in between. Germline V gene data show CDR1 as LNHNV and CDR2 as YYDKDF (reference sequence). The CDR3 is 12 amino acids. Filled out from reference TRBV15 and TRBJ2-1, the complete variable domain reads DAMVIQNPRYQVTQFGKPVTLSCSQTLNHNVMYWYQQKSSQAPKLLFHYYDKDFNNEADTPDNFQSRRPNTSFCFLDIRSPGLGDTAMYLCATSMGRNEQFFGPGTRLTVL.